This entry lists 28 T cell receptor beta chains sequenced from one sample in a study of beta chain features in type 1 diabetes. Study results and caveats: Shortening that was moderate but significant affected the TCRB CDR3s of Type 1 diabetes patients in all four CD4+ subsets.

All of the isolated RNA was reverse transcribed, so expressed TCRB transcripts were sequenced. TCRdb's table, derived via immunoSEQ multiplex PCR, lists solely in-frame clones and lacks some. The table includes about 170,000 clones, almost 8% detected once. Antigens for these TCRs are unknown. The specimen was central memory CD4+ T cells from blood. The receptors derive from a man younger than 30 with type 1 diabetes.

This chain connects TRBV28 to TRBJ1-5; the D gene is possibly TRBD1 (6 bases). Germline CDR1 reads MDHEN; CDR2 reads SYDVKM. V lost 10 bases to trimming and J lost 3 bases, with 10 bases between them. CDR3 length equals 12 residues. As DNA, the CDR3 is TGTGCCACAGGGGTAGTCAATCAGCCCCAGCATTTT. Translation gives CATGVVNQPQHF. Full variable domain (rest looked up from reference TRBV28 and TRBJ1-5): DVKVTQSSRYLVKRTGEKVFLECVQDMDHENMFWYRQDPGLGLRLIYFSYDVKMKEKGDIPEGYSVSREKKERFSLILESASTNQTSMYLCATGVVNQPQHFGDGTRLSIL.

This clone was counted a few times. This CDR3 reads CASSLAVTGEAFF. As DNA, the CDR3 is TGTGCCAGCAGCTTAGCGGTCACAGGGGAAGCTTTCTTT. The gene calls are TRBV7-9 and TRBJ1-1, with D tentatively TRBD1 (6 bases). CDR3 size: 13 residues. CDR1 and CDR2 (germline): SEHNR, FQNEAQ (reference sequence). Trimming removed 0 bases from V and 8 bases from J, with 10 bases in between.

This clone was seen a few times. The V gene is TRBV5-1, the J gene TRBJ1-6; the D gene is possibly TRBD1 (6 bases). The V and J ends lost 0 bases and 9 bases respectively, with 16 bases between them. This CDR3 has 16 residues. The germline V gene encodes CDR1 SGHRS and CDR2 YFSETQ. The CDR3 DNA follows: TGCGCCAGCAGCTTGGACTGGGGACAACGGGGTTCACCCCTCCACTTT. Its translation: CASSLDWGQRGSPLHF.

The chain carries TRBV7-9 and TRBJ2-1; 9 bases line up with TRBD1. CDR3 length: 14 amino acids. Looked up from germline, CDR1 is SEHNR and CDR2 is FQNEAQ (reference sequence). Trimming took 5 bases from V and 13 from J; bases not matched to a gene: 12. The CDR3 bases are TGTGCCAGCAGCGAGAGCGACAGGGGGTCGTTCCAGTTCTTC. Its protein is CASSESDRGSFQFF.

The chain has TRBV2 and TRBJ1-6, with 9 nucleotides matching TRBD1. V dropped 6 bases and J dropped 9; count of bases not matched to a gene: 3. Germline V gene sequence: CDR1 SNHLY, CDR2 FYNNEI. The CDR3 consists of 13 residues. CDR3 nucleotide sequence: TGTGCCAGCAGGGGACAGGGTTCTTCACCCCTCCACTTT. This translates into CASRGQGSSPLHF.

The chain links TRBV7-8 to TRBJ2-7; perhaps TRBD1 as D (5 bases). V lost 5 bases and J 3 bases, leaving 20 bases between the germline ends. This CDR3 comprises 16 residues. The germline gives CDR1 SGHVS, CDR2 FQNEAQ. The CDR3 here is CASSHGPRRQNYEQYF. The CDR3 DNA is TGTGCCAGCAGCCATGGGCCCCGAAGACAGAACTACGAGCAGTACTTC.

This clone has a handful of counts. The chain links TRBV10-3 to TRBJ1-2, with D perhaps TRBD1 (6 bases). V was clipped by 10 bases and J by 8 bases, with 23 bases between them. This CDR3 contains 14 residues. Germline CDR1 ENHRY, CDR2 SYGVKD. The CDR3 is CASNDNTGSWGYTF. In nucleotides, the CDR3 is TGTGCCAGCAACGATAACACAGGGTCATGGGGCTACACCTTC.

The table lists this clone with a few counts. This chain links TRBV6-5 with TRBJ2-7, with 9 bases fitting TRBD1. This CDR3 has 14 residues. CDR1 and CDR2 from the germline V gene are MNHEY and SVGAGI. Germline trimming cut 0 bases from V and 4 bases from J; bases unmatched to any gene: 1. CDR3 residues: CASSYSTGGYEQYF. As DNA, the CDR3 is TGTGCCAGCAGTTACTCGACAGGGGGATACGAGCAGTACTTC.

The V call is TRBV7-9, the J call TRBJ2-2; maybe TRBD2 (5 bases). V was shortened by 3 bases and J by 10 bases, with 12 bases between the two germline ends. In germline, CDR1 is SEHNR, CDR2 FQNEAQ (reference sequence). The CDR3 is 13 residues long. The DNA for the CDR3 is TGTGCCAGCAGCTTGTTCCTAGCAGTGGAGCTGTTTTTT. Encoded protein: CASSLFLAVELFF.

This clone was detected only a few times. The chain carries TRBV5-6 and TRBJ2-7, with D uncertain. Germline V gene data show CDR1 as SGHDT and CDR2 as YYEEEE. The CDR3 has 11 residues. V was trimmed by 4 bases and J by 2 bases, leaving 4 bases between them. The CDR3 sequence is CASSQAYEQYF. The CDR3 DNA sequence: TGTGCCAGCAGCCAGGCCTACGAGCAGTACTTC.

The genes are TRBV7-9 and TRBJ2-5; D not resolved. The length of the CDR3 is 14 residues. V lost 1 base and J lost 4, with 10 bases in between. The V gene's germline CDR1 is SEHNR and CDR2 FQNEAQ (reference sequence). The CDR3 is CASSLGLVSETQYF. DNA for the CDR3: TGTGCCAGCAGCTTAGGGCTGGTCTCAGAGACCCAGTACTTC.

This clone has more than one count but fewer than ten. V gene TRBV6-5 combines with J gene TRBJ2-1; 8 bases are shared with TRBD2. J lost 3 bases, V lost 0 bases, and 1 base had no gene match. The germline V gene encodes CDR1 MNHEY and CDR2 SVGAGI. The CDR3 is made up of 15 amino acids. CDR3 in DNA: TGTGCCAGCAGTTACTCTAGCGGGAACTACAATGAGCAGTTCTTC. Translated, it gives CASSYSSGNYNEQFF.

There are a few counts of this clone. The gene calls are TRBV27 and TRBJ2-7; TRBD1 matches 10 bases. CDR3 length: 13 residues. Trimming took 6 bases from V and 6 from J; bases not matched to a gene: 5. Germline V gene data show CDR1 as MNHEY and CDR2 as SMNVEV (reference sequence). The DNA for the CDR3 is TGTGCCAGCAGGGGACAGGGGAGAGTCGAGCAGTACTTC. Its translation: CASRGQGRVEQYF.

The chain has TRBV19 and TRBJ2-7; TRBD1 is a possible D gene (6 bases). The CDR3 spans 12 residues. From germline, CDR1 is LNHDA and CDR2 SQIVND (reference sequence). Between the trimmed V and J ends, which lost 7 bases and 2 bases, there was a span of 9 bases. DNA for the CDR3: TGTGCCAGTAAGGACAGAGCCTACGAGCAGTACTTC. It encodes CASKDRAYEQYF.

The V gene is TRBV9, the J gene TRBJ2-5; TRBD2 matches at 9 bases. Looked up from germline, CDR1 is SGDLS and CDR2 is YYNGEE. V was pared by 3 bases and J by 2 bases, with 5 bases of the junction left unmatched. This CDR3 contains 15 residues. As DNA, the CDR3 is TGTGCCAGCAGCGCCACTAGCGGGCCACAAGAGACCCAGTACTTC. This gives the protein CASSATSGPQETQYF.

This clone was counted only a few times. The V call is TRBV9, the J call TRBJ2-3; possibly TRBD1 for D (5 bases). CDR3 size: 14 residues. V was clipped by 3 bases and J by 0 bases, with 8 bases between them. The germline V gene has CDR1 SGDLS and CDR2 YYNGEE. DNA of the CDR3: TGTGCCAGCAGCGGCAGGGCTAGCACAGATACGCAGTATTTT. Encoded protein: CASSGRASTDTQYF.

This clone occurred many times. The chain recombines TRBV2 with TRBJ2-1; 10 nucleotides match TRBD2. Unmatched junction bases numbered 3, after V lost 6 bases and J lost 4 bases. Germline CDR1 and CDR2: SNHLY and FYNNEI. CDR3 length equals 14 residues. CDR3 region: CASSGLADYNEQFF. The CDR3 bases are TGTGCCAGCAGCGGACTAGCGGATTACAATGAGCAGTTCTTC. Filled out from reference TRBV2 and TRBJ2-1, the complete variable domain reads EPEVTQTPSHQVTQMGQEVILRCVPISNHLYFYWYRQILGQKVEFLVSFYNNEISEKSEIFDDQFSVERPDGSNFTLKIRSTKLEDSAMYFCASSGLADYNEQFFGPGTRLTVL.

This clone was observed a handful of times. This rearrangement joins TRBV11-2 to TRBJ2-3; TRBD1 matches at 8 bases. Trimming at V came to 2 bases and at J to 4 bases, leaving 11 bases not matched to a gene. The germline V gene has CDR1 SGHAT and CDR2 FQNNGV. The CDR3 is 17 amino acids. As DNA, the CDR3 is TGTGCCAGCAGCTTAATGCGGGACAGGTTTGTCTCAGATACGCAGTATTTT. This sequence encodes CASSLMRDRFVSDTQYF. Together with reference TRBV11-2 and TRBJ2-3, the CDR3 gives the full variable domain: EAGVAQSPRYKIIEKRQSVAFWCNPISGHATLYWYQQILGQGPKLLIQFQNNGVVDDSQLPKDRFSAERLKGVDSTLKIQPAKLEDSAVYLCASSLMRDRFVSDTQYFGPGTRLTVL.

This clone was observed at least ten times. The CDR3 sequence is CASSRGGSRQETQYF. CDR3 bases: TGTGCCAGCAGCCGGGGTGGGTCCAGACAAGAGACCCAGTACTTC. The genes are TRBV9 and TRBJ2-5, with D maybe TRBD2 (5 bases). V was pared by 4 bases and J by 2 bases, with 15 bases between. The CDR3 loop spans 15 amino acids. Looked up from germline, CDR1 is SGDLS and CDR2 is YYNGEE.

J is TRBJ1-2 and V is TRBV5-1, with D possibly TRBD1 on 5 matching bases. Germline loops: CDR1 SGHRS, CDR2 YFSETQ. This CDR3 contains 15 residues. The V and J ends lost 0 bases and 4 bases respectively, with 13 bases between them. The CDR3 DNA reads TGCGCCAGCAGCTTGGCCCCGACAGAGGTCTATGGCTACACCTTC. Residues: CASSLAPTEVYGYTF.

This clone was counted between two and nine times. The rearrangement uses TRBV30 and TRBJ2-2, with a tentative D call TRBD1 (7 bases). Germline CDR1 and CDR2: GTSNPN and SVGIG (reference sequence). This CDR3 region has 14 residues. Trimming stripped 4 bases from V and 4 bases from J, with 13 bases between. The DNA of the CDR3 is TGTGCCTGGACAGGGGGGATGGGCACCGGGGAGCTGTTTTTT. Its protein product is CAWTGGMGTGELFF.

This chain uses TRBV11-2 with TRBJ1-2; D perhaps matches TRBD1 (6 bases). Germline loops: CDR1 SGHAT, CDR2 FQNNGV. This CDR3 has 13 residues. Trimming took 2 bases from V and 4 from J, leaving 8 bases between them. CDR3: CASSLTGIYGYTF. The CDR3 bases are TGTGCCAGCAGCTTAACAGGGATCTATGGCTACACCTTC.

This clone was seen repeatedly, ten times or more. The rearrangement links TRBV19 to TRBJ2-2; unclear D gene. The CDR3 sequence is 14 residues long. Looked up from germline, CDR1 is LNHDA and CDR2 is SQIVND (reference sequence). Trimming took 0 bases from V and 5 from J, leaving 7 bases between them. CDR3 coding DNA: TGTGCCAGTAGTATAGACCTCCGGACCGGGGAGCTGTTTTTT. Translating it yields CASSIDLRTGELFF.

This clone was detected a few times. The chain joins TRBV30 to TRBJ1-6; 8 bases match TRBD1. The CDR3 is made up of 16 amino acids. Germline V gene lookup returns CDR1 GTSNPN and CDR2 SVGIG (reference sequence). Germline trimming cut 2 bases from V and 4 bases from J; bases unmatched to any gene: 7. CDR3 coding DNA: TGTGCCTGGAGTCGACAGGGGAGAATTTATAATTCACCCCTCCACTTT. It codes for CAWSRQGRIYNSPLHF.

The chain uses TRBV6-1 and TRBJ1-5; TRBD1 is a possible D gene (5 bases). The CDR3 is 11 amino acids. Trimming stripped 3 bases from V and 10 bases from J, with 7 bases between. Per the germline V gene, CDR1 is MNHNS and CDR2 is SASEGT. Here the CDR3 reads CASSDDSPQHF. The CDR3 nucleotides read TGTGCCAGCAGTGATGACAGCCCCCAGCATTTT.

The chain carries TRBV7-2 and TRBJ1-2, with D maybe TRBD1 (6 bases). Germline V gene sequence: CDR1 SGHTA, CDR2 FQGNSA. CDR3 size: 13 residues. Between the trimmed V and J ends, which lost 5 bases and 5 bases, there was a span of 12 bases. The CDR3 DNA sequence: TGTGCCAGCAGCCAAGGACAGTCTTATGGCTACACCTTC. It specifies CASSQGQSYGYTF.

This clone was observed a few times. This sequence joins TRBV28 and TRBJ1-2; D may be TRBD1 (5 bases). V was shortened by 2 bases and J by 8 bases, with 9 bases between the two germline ends. The CDR3 spans 12 residues. The germline CDR1 and CDR2 sequences are MDHEN and SYDVKM. CDR3 residues: CASSLMEGGYTF. CDR3 DNA: TGTGCCAGCAGTTTAATGGAGGGGGGCTACACCTTC.

This clone appeared a few times. The chain carries TRBV7-2 and TRBJ2-1, with 8 positions matching TRBD2. Germline assignment: CDR1 SGHTA and CDR2 FQGNSA. The CDR3 has 14 residues. Trimming took 5 bases from V and 5 from J; bases not matched to a gene: 5. The CDR3 loop is CASSPGLAHNEQFF. The CDR3 DNA reads TGTGCCAGCAGCCCCGGACTAGCCCACAATGAGCAGTTCTTC.